One T cell receptor (beta chain) is described in this entry. Its antigen is as yet unknown. TCRdb's copy holds only in-frame clones and misses some; the assay was immunoSEQ multiplex PCR. The table has about 26,000 clones, more than 70% seen once. The data were taken from a study of OX40 agonist ivuxolimab in advanced cancers. Study summary: Intravenous ivuxolimab at 0.01 to 10 mg/kg was given to patients every 2 weeks. Findings of the study overall: Expanded peripheral T cell antigen specificity was not determined. At 0.1 to 3.0 mg/kg and by week 6, clonal expansion occurred in CD4+ and CD8+ blood T cells. The study found among the lowest clonal expansion in partial responders at 0.1-3.0 mg/kg.

The sequencing here drew on CD4+ or CD8+ T cells sorted from blood, taken in a trial of the OX40 agonist ivuxolimab. This sequence was found in an adult with an advanced solid tumor such as melanoma, head and neck, liver or kidney cancer.

The CDR3 loop is CASSASGTGGQPQHF. The CDR3 region has the DNA TGTGCCAGCAGTGCCTCCGGGACAGGGGGCCAGCCCCAGCATTTT. This sequence joins TRBV28 and TRBJ1-5, with TRBD1 matching over 12 bases. Germline V gives CDR1 MDHEN, CDR2 SYDVKM. The CDR3 has 15 amino acids. V lost 5 bases and J lost 7; bases outside the gene matches: 6.